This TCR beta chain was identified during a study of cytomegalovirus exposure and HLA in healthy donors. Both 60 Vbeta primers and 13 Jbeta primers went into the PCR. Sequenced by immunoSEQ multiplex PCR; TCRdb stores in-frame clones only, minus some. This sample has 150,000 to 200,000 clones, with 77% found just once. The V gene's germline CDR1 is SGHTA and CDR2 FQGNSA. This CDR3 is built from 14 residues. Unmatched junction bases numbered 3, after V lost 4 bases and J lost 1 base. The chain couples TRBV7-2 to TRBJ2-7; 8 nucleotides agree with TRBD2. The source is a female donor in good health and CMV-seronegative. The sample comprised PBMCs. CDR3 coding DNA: TGTGCCAGCAGCTCGGGGGGGGGATCCTACGAGCAGTACTTC. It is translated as CASSSGGGSYEQYF. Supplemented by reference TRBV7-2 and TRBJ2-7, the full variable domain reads GAGVSQSPSNKVTEKGKDVELRCDPISGHTALYWYRQSLGQGLEFLIYFQGNSAPDKSGLPSDRFSAERTGGSVSTLTIQRTQQEDSAVYLCASSSGGGSYEQYFGPGTRLTVT.